This TCR beta chain was profiled in a study of cytomegalovirus exposure and HLA in healthy donors. The repertoire was sequenced with immunoSEQ multiplex PCR; TCRdb's copy has only in-frame clones and lacks some. The table has about 140,000 clones, approximately 84% seen once. Broader study findings: The study listed 164 cytomegalovirus-associated TCR beta chains.

The ends lost 6 bases at V and 3 bases at J; junction bases unmatched: 6. This CDR3 is built from 15 residues. CDR1 is MNHEY, CDR2 SMNVEV, per germline (reference sequence). Comment on this clone: Antigen unknown.

The donors were members of the validation cohort comprising over a hundred subjects, separate from the roughly 700-subject first cohort. Sequencing was done on a sample of PBMCs. The chain has TRBV27 and TRBJ1-1; the match to TRBD1 covers 11 bases. The source is a man aged 30 to 45 in good health and CMV-seropositive. Here the CDR3 reads CASSPRTGGYTEAFF. CDR3 in DNA: TGTGCCAGCAGCCCTAGGACAGGGGGCTACACTGAAGCTTTCTTT.